This T cell receptor (beta chain) was recovered during a study of blood T cell repertoires in COVID-19. On the study more broadly: COVID-19 samples collected from the United States, Italy and Spain covered acute and convalescent phases.

This table comes from immunoSEQ multiplex PCR, and its TCRdb copy is limited to in-frame clones, with some not included. There are about 200,000 clones in the sample; about 83% occur only once, and around 4.6% lies in the top ten. Exposed enrollees encountered a COVID-19 case at some point within 2 weeks before study entry. This CDR3 spans 13 amino acids. Germline CDR1 and CDR2: LGHDT and YNNKEL (reference sequence). Trimming removed 1 base at V and 4 bases at J, with 7 bases between. The chain combines TRBV3-1 (or the pseudogene TRBV3-2) with TRBJ1-1, with D unclear. Specimen: PBMCs or T cells enriched from blood (not recorded which). This sequence originates from a woman aged 50 to 65 who had been exposed to COVID-19. In DNA form, the CDR3 reads TGTGCCAGCAGCCAAGGGGGAGCCACTGAAGCTTTCTTT. It codes for CASSQGGATEAFF.